By share of the sample, the clone carrying this TCR beta chain is medium-sized (0.01 to 0.1%). Its antigen is not known. Germline and junction disagree at one end, which may indicate a read error. CDR1 is KGHSH and CDR2 is LQKENI in the germline V gene. The CDR3 contains 13 residues. This record comes from a study of circulating CD8 cells and anti-PD-1 response in melanoma. General study points: At M1, fewer than 8% of TRB clonotypes appeared in multiple subsets.

TCR libraries were prepared from around 14 ng of total RNA with the QIAseq Immune Repertoire TCR panel. MiXCR was run by TCRdb on the reads, yielding one entry per CDR3 protein. Of fewer than 600 distinct CDR3 sequences detected, approximately 7.1% appear once; the ten largest clones hold 33%. Live CD3+CD8+TCRalphabeta+ cells were sorted into four subsets by PD-1 and/or TIGIT. This clonotype was obtained from a human donor with melanoma. Here the sequenced sample was CD8+ T cells from PBMCs, taken at baseline or after one month of anti-PD-1 therapy (not recorded which). J is TRBJ2-7 and V is TRBV18; D not certain. CDR3 loop: CASSTGPSYAQYF. CDR3 DNA sequence: TGTGCCAGCTCAACCGGACCTTCCTACGCGCAGTACTTC.